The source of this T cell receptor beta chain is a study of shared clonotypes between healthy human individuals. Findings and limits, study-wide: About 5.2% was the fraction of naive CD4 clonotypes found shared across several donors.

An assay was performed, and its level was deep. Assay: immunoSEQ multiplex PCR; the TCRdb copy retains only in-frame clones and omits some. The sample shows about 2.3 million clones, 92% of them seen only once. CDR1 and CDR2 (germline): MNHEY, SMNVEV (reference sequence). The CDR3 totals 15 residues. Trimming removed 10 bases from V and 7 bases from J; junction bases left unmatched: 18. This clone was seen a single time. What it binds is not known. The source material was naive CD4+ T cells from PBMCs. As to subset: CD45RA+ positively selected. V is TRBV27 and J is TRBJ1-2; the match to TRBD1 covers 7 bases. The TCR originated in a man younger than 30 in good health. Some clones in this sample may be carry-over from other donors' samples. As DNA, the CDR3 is TGTGCCACCCAGGGGGGCCAGGGTCTCGGACGTGGCTACACCTTC. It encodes CATQGGQGLGRGYTF.